A few counts support the clone carrying this TCR beta chain. What it binds is not known. This CDR3 region has 14 residues. CDR1 SGHDT and CDR2 YYEEEE come from the germline V gene. The V and J ends lost 4 bases and 2 bases respectively, with 12 bases between them. The data originate from a study of cytomegalovirus exposure and HLA in healthy donors. 13 Jbeta primers and 60 Vbeta primers were used for the PCR. In the original processing: Later, about 80 million unique TCR beta chains were counted in an analysis, and some 11 million of them were shared. Assay: immunoSEQ multiplex PCR; the TCRdb copy retains only in-frame clones and omits some. The D gene and trimming were derived from the DNA, and the V and J assignments and clone size from that table. The sample carries 250,000 or so clones, around 90% recorded once. General study findings and limits: Listed as cytomegalovirus-associated were around 160 TCR beta chains. Most CMV-associated TCR beta chains appeared HLA-restricted in a later analysis. Presence/absence analyses supposed approximately even sequencing depth among donors.

The sample was PBMCs. This sequence joins TRBV5-6 and TRBJ1-1, with D hard to call. This TCR was recovered from a girl aged 2 to 9 in good health and CMV-seronegative. CDR3 sequence reads: CASSLPVTNTEAFF. DNA of the CDR3: TGTGCCAGCAGCCTGCCAGTGACAAACACTGAAGCTTTCTTT. Full variable domain (remainder filled in from reference TRBV5-6 and TRBJ1-1): DAGVTQSPTHLIKTRGQQVTLRCSPKSGHDTVSWYQQALGQGPQFIFQYYEEEERQRGNFPDRFSGHQFPNYSSELNVNALLLGDSALYLCASSLPVTNTEAFFGQGTRLTVV.